A single sample is the source of the 14 T cell receptor beta chains below, sequenced in a study of shared clonotypes between healthy human individuals. Sequenced by immunoSEQ multiplex PCR; TCRdb stores in-frame clones only, minus some. Seen here are roughly 410,000 clones, 96% observed once, and the top ten hold about 0.34%. What was sequenced was memory CD8+ T cells sorted from blood. This sample's subset: CD45RO+ cells pooled with CCR7-negative TemRA cells. The source of these receptors is a man younger than 45 in good health.

The chain carries TRBV30 and TRBJ1-2, with 7 bases fitting TRBD1. J gave up 6 bases and V 2 bases, and 3 bases lay outside the gene matches. The germline gives CDR1 GTSNPN, CDR2 SVGIG (reference sequence). The CDR3 sequence is 12 residues long. The CDR3 here is CAWSSTGDGYTF. The CDR3 DNA reads TGTGCCTGGAGTTCCACAGGGGATGGCTACACCTTC.

The CDR3 nucleotides are TGTGCCAGCGCGGACAGGGACTACAATGAGCAGTTCTTC. It specifies CASADRDYNEQFF. V is TRBV6-5 and J is TRBJ2-1, with 8 bases identical to TRBD1. This CDR3 has 13 amino acids. The V segment lost 8 bases and the J segment 3 bases; nucleotides outside the gene matches: 3. Per the germline V gene, CDR1 is MNHEY and CDR2 is SVGAGI.

The chain recombines TRBV5-5 with TRBJ2-7, with a tentative D call TRBD1 (5 bases). Per germline, CDR1 SGHKS and CDR2 YYEKEE (reference sequence). The length of the CDR3 is 15 residues. The V gene lost 3 bases and the J gene lost 1 base, with 14 bases spanning the gap. The CDR3 nucleotides read TGTGCCAGCAGCTCCAGGGCCCTAAAATCCTACGAGCAGTACTTC. Translation gives CASSSRALKSYEQYF.

The chain carries TRBV5-1 and TRBJ2-4, with TRBD1 matching over 11 bases. Germline CDR1 and CDR2: SGHRS and YFSETQ. CDR3 size: 14 residues. Trimming cost V 4 bases and J 5 bases; bases outside gene matches: 2. The CDR3 nucleotides read TGCGCCAGCAGCGGGGGACAGGGGGAAAACATTCAGTACTTC. It yields the protein CASSGGQGENIQYF. Looking up the rest from reference TRBV5-1 and TRBJ2-4 gives the full variable domain: KAGVTQTPRYLIKTRGQQVTLSCSPISGHRSVSWYQQTPGQGLQFLFEYFSETQRNKGNFPGRFSGRQFSNSRSEMNVSTLELGDSALYLCASSGGQGENIQYFGAGTRLSVL.

The gene calls are TRBV2 and TRBJ2-7; D possibly corresponds to TRBD2 (6 bases). The V gene's germline CDR1 is SNHLY and CDR2 FYNNEI. V gave up 3 bases and J gave up 1 base, with 7 bases separating them. The CDR3 is 13 residues long. The CDR3 coding sequence is TGTGCCAGCAGTGACAGCGGGTCCTACGAGCAGTACTTC. Translated: CASSDSGSYEQYF.

The CDR3 sequence: CAWMGWYSDTQYF. The CDR3 region has the DNA TGTGCCTGGATGGGTTGGTATTCAGATACGCAGTATTTT. The chain has TRBV30 and TRBJ2-3, with D hard to call. This CDR3 is 13 amino acids long. The V gene lost 4 bases and the J gene lost 4 bases, with 12 bases spanning the gap. The V gene's germline CDR1 is GTSNPN and CDR2 SVGIG (reference sequence).

The chain links TRBV28 to TRBJ1-2, with unresolved D. CDR3 length: 14 amino acids. Germline values: CDR1 MDHEN, CDR2 SYDVKM. Trimming left V 5 bases short and J 1 base short, with 11 bases between. The CDR3 loop reads CASSPHQLNYGYTF. The CDR3 DNA sequence: TGTGCCAGCAGTCCTCATCAGCTTAACTATGGCTACACCTTC.

The CDR3 sequence is CASSLSGWAGGRSYNEQFF. The CDR3 coding sequence is TGTGCCAGCAGCTTATCAGGATGGGCGGGAGGCCGCTCCTACAATGAGCAGTTCTTC. This chain links TRBV11-2 with TRBJ2-1, with 8 bases fitting TRBD2. J was trimmed by 0 bases and V by 2 bases; bases with no gene match: 12. The germline gives CDR1 SGHAT, CDR2 FQNNGV. The CDR3 loop spans 19 amino acids.

The V gene is TRBV6-5, the J gene TRBJ2-2; 8 nucleotides match TRBD1. V lost 6 bases and J lost 6; bases outside the gene matches: 3. The CDR3 extends over 13 amino acids. Germline-derived CDR1 and CDR2 are MNHEY and SVGAGI. The CDR3 sequence is CASRYRGSGELFF. In DNA, the CDR3 is TGTGCCAGCAGATACAGGGGGTCCGGGGAGCTGTTTTTT.

In its sample, this clone was seen once. This rearrangement joins TRBV12-1 to TRBJ2-7; the table gives TRBD2 as D, unverified against the DNA. TRBV12-1 is deemed a pseudogene. The CDR3 spans 16 residues. CDR3 in DNA: TGTGCCAGCAGCTTTGCAACTAGCGGGAGGTGCCACGAGCAGTACTTC. This gives the protein CASSFATSGRCHEQYF.

The V call is TRBV19, the J call TRBJ1-3; 9 positions agree with TRBD1. V was pared by 5 bases and J by 6 bases, with 17 bases of the junction left unmatched. CDR1 and CDR2 (germline): LNHDA, SQIVND (reference sequence). This CDR3 region has 18 residues. CDR3 DNA sequence: TGTGCCAGTAGTGGTTACTTTCCGGGACAGGGTCGGGAAAACACCATATATTTT. It encodes CASSGYFPGQGRENTIYF.

The V gene is TRBV19, the J gene TRBJ1-3; D gene uncertain. This CDR3 comprises 12 residues. V was clipped by 7 bases and J by 0 bases, with 4 bases between them. Germline CDR1 reads LNHDA; CDR2 reads SQIVND (reference sequence). The CDR3, as DNA: TGTGCCAGTAACAACTCTGGAAACACCATATATTTT. Protein: CASNNSGNTIYF.

The V call is TRBV10-3, the J call TRBJ2-1; possibly TRBD1 or TRBD2 for D (5 bases each). Trimming left V 3 bases short and J 9 bases short, with 9 bases between. CDR3 length equals 12 residues. Germline CDR1 and CDR2: ENHRY and SYGVKD. As DNA, the CDR3 is TGTGCCATCAGTGAACATGGGGGTGAGCAGTTCTTC. It is translated as CAISEHGGEQFF.

In its sample, this clone was seen a few times. This chain connects TRBV6-1 to TRBJ2-5; D is unresolved. The CDR3 contains 11 residues. From germline, CDR1 is MNHNS and CDR2 SASEGT. Trimming removed 4 bases from V and 4 bases from J, with 4 bases in between. The CDR3 here is CASSVLETQYF. The CDR3 DNA reads as TGTGCCAGCAGTGTATTAGAGACCCAGTACTTC.